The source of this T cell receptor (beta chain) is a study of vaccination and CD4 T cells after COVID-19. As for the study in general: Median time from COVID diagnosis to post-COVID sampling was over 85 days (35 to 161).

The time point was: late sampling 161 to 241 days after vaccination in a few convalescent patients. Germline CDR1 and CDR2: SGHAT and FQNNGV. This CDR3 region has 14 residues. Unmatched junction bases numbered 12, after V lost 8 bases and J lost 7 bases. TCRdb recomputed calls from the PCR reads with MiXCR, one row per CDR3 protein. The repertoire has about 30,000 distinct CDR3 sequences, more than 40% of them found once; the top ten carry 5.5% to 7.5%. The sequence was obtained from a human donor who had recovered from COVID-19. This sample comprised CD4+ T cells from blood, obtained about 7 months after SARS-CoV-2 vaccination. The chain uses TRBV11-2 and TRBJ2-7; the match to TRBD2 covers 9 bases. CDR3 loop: CASGLAGRLGEQYF. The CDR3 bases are TGTGCCAGCGGCCTAGCGGGGAGGCTTGGGGAGCAGTACTTC.